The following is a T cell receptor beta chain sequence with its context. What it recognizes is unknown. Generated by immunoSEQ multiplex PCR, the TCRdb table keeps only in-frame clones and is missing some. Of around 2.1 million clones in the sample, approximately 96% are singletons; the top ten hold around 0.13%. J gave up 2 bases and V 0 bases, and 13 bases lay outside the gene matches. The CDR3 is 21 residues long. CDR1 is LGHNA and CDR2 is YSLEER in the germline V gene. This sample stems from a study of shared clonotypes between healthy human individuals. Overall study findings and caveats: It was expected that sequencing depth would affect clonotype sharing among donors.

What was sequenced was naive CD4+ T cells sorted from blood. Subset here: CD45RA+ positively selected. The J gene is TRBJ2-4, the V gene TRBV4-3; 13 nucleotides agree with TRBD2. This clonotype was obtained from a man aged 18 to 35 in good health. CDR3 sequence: CASSQDARGLLAGGPKNIQYF. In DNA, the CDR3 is TGCGCCAGCAGCCAAGATGCCAGGGGGCTACTAGCGGGAGGGCCCAAAAACATTCAGTACTTC.